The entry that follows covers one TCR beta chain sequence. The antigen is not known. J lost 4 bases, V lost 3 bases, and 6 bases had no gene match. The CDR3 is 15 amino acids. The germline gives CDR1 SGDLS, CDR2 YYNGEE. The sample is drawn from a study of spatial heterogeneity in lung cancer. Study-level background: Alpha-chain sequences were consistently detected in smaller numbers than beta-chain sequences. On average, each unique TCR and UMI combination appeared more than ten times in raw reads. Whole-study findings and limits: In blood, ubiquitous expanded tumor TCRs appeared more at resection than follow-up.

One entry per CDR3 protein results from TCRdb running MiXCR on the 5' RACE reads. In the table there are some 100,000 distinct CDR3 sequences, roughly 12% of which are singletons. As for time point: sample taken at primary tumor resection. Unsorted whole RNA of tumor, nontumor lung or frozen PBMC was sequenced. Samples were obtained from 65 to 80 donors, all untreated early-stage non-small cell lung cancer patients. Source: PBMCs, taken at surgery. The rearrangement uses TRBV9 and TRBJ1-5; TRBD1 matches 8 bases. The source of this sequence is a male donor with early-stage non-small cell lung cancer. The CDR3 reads CASSGSGGRNQPQHF. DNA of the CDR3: TGTGCCAGCAGCGGGTCAGGGGGCCGAAATCAGCCCCAGCATTTT.